A selection of T cell receptor beta chains follows, all from one sample in a study of cytomegalovirus exposure and HLA in healthy donors. The assay was immunoSEQ multiplex PCR, and TCRdb's table has in-frame clones only and misses some. This sample's table reports about 60,000 clones. Sequencing was carried out using PBMCs. These receptors originate from a woman aged 18-29 years in good health and CMV-seronegative. CDR3s leave out the opening cysteine and the closing phenylalanine or tryptophan.

>TRBJ1-4|TRBV5-1|13
ASSFGPPPGEKLF
>TRBJ1-2|TRBV29-1|13
SVEVRGGTNYGYT
>TRBJ2-1|TRBV5-1|10
ASSSQGYEQF
>TRBJ2-1|TRBV29-1|13
SVVDRGARLDEQF
>TRBJ1-1|TRBV9|14
ASSNRSKLDGTEAF
>TRBJ1-6|TRBV9|13
ASSPRQGATSPLH
>TRBJ1-5|TRBV6-6|12
ASSGQGTRQPQH
>TRBJ2-1|TRBV4-1|13
ASSQGRAGRNEQF
>TRBJ2-3|TRBV19|14
ASMGGRDRGLDTQY
>TRBJ2-3|TRBV5-1|13
ASSLQAGGTDTQY
>TRBJ2-3|TRBV10-3|17
AISETSGSGIEGTDTQY
>TRBJ2-3|TRBV6-1|13
ASSEALGITDTQY
>TRBJ2-3|TRBV29-1|15
SVETHSNIGGTDTQY
>TRBJ1-6|TRBV6-1|11
ANSLGSDSPLH
>TRBJ2-7|TRBV5-1|12
ASSWTASSYEQY
>TRBJ1-3|TRBV30|14
AWSLSVLSSGNTIY
>TRBJ1-1|TRBV4-2|16
ASSRLSPQQGAVTEAF
>TRBJ1-4|TRBV5-4|14
ASSFLTGGADEKLF
>TRBJ2-5|TRBV6-6|13
ASSELGVSGETQY
>TRBJ1-1|TRBV9|12
ASSVGQGGTEAF
>TRBJ1-1|TRBV19|14
ASSYYRDRWNTEAF
>TRBJ1-2|TRBV6-1|12
ASSEYRGFAGYT
>TRBJ2-1|TRBV4-2|14
ASSQDSGGAYNEQF
>TRBJ2-7|TRBV11-3|13
ASSSLQDFPYEQY
>TRBJ2-7|TRBV6-1|12
ASNAGTGSYEQY
>TRBJ2-2|TRBV25-1|13
ASSETIQGTGELF
>TRBJ1-5|TRBV4-1|14
ASSLQTGTENQPQH
>TRBJ1-6|TRBV25-1|13
ASSGDRGRNSPLH
>TRBJ1-1|TRBV7-9|13
ASSLENLGGTEAF
>TRBJ1-4|TRBV6-1|13
ATSRPGQGGLKLF
>TRBJ1-6|TRBV7-9|14
ASSPSTGLYNSPLH
>TRBJ1-3|TRBV6-6|14
ASSYQTGSTGNTIY
>TRBJ2-7|TRBV30|13
AGSVLAGASYEQY
>TRBJ2-5|TRBV5-1|17
ASSLGRAFSGVEEETQY
>TRBJ2-5|TRBV7-2|15
ASSLVWGLAVQETQY
>TRBJ1-4|TRBV7-2|13
ASSSGGWTNEKLF
>TRBJ2-5|TRBV5-1|12
ASSLDLTAKTQY